Listed here are 17 T cell receptor beta chains from one sample, sequenced in a study of T cells after yellow fever vaccination. TCRdb re-derived calls from the 5' RACE reads in MiXCR, one entry per CDR3 protein. The sample contains tens of thousands of distinct CDR3 sequences, around 6.5% of which appear only once. Sequencing was performed on CD8+ T cells sorted from PBMCs, taken 5 days after the first yellow fever vaccination. These receptors came from a man aged 18 to 30 who received the YFV17D yellow fever vaccine.

This clonotype was counted ten times or more. This chain uses TRBV7-9 with TRBJ2-5, with D unresolved. The germline V gene encodes CDR1 SEHNR and CDR2 FQNEAQ (reference sequence). There are 15 residues in the CDR3. V was clipped by 4 bases and J by 4 bases, with 16 bases between them. The CDR3 coding sequence is TGTGCCAGCAGCTCCCGTCGACAAACCGGAGAGACCCAGTACTTC. Protein product: CASSSRRQTGETQYF.

This clonotype was seen more than once but under ten times. The chain has TRBV3-1 and TRBJ2-5; TRBD1 might be the D (6 bases). With 5 bases removed from V and 2 bases from J, the gap between germline ends came to 18 bases. CDR3 length equals 16 residues. In germline, CDR1 is LGHDT, CDR2 YNNKEL (reference sequence). The chain's CDR3 is CASSEGQGTEQETQYF. DNA for the CDR3: TGTGCCAGCAGCGAAGGGCAGGGGACGGAGCAAGAGACCCAGTACTTC.

This clonotype was picked up a small number of times. As DNA, the CDR3 is TGCGCCAGCGGCCCCAGATCTGGGGCCAACGTCCTGACTTTC. This translates into CASGPRSGANVLTF. V usage is TRBV4-1 and J usage is TRBJ2-6; D not certain. This CDR3 comprises 14 residues. Deletions cut 8 bases from V and 1 base from J, with 9 bases between. Germline CDR1 MGHRA, CDR2 YSYEKL.

This clonotype came up many times. The rearrangement links TRBV12-3 or TRBV12-4 to TRBJ1-6, with D possibly matching TRBD1 (6 bases). V lost 6 bases and J 9 bases, leaving 15 bases between the germline ends. The CDR3 is 14 residues long. In nucleotides, the CDR3 is TGTGCCAGCAGCCAGACAGGAACTCCTTCACCCCTCCACTTT. Translating it yields CASSQTGTPSPLHF.

This clonotype was observed at least ten times. This chain links TRBV12-3 or TRBV12-4 with TRBJ2-2, with 8 bases that match TRBD1. CDR3 size: 16 residues. Trimming at V came to 5 bases and at J to 2 bases, leaving 7 bases not matched to a gene. The CDR3 reads CASSPSTGVNTGELFF. Here the CDR3 DNA reads TGTGCCAGCAGTCCCTCGACAGGGGTCAACACCGGGGAGCTGTTTTTT.

This clonotype was found once. One base away lies a much larger clone, so this may be a sequencing read error. CDR3 coding DNA: TGTGCCAGCAGTTTAGAGGTGGGGTCAGATACGCAGTATTTT. This sequence encodes CASSLEVGSDTQYF. The chain is built from TRBV12-3 or TRBV12-4 and TRBJ2-3; no clear D. Trimming removed 1 base at V and 4 bases at J, with 9 bases between. This CDR3 has 14 amino acids.

The rearrangement uses TRBV7-9 and TRBJ1-5; D call uncertain. The V and J ends lost 5 bases and 3 bases respectively, with 11 bases between them. This CDR3 has 14 residues. The germline CDR1 and CDR2 sequences are SEHNR and FQNEAQ (reference sequence). The CDR3 protein is CASSADGVNQPQHF. The CDR3 bases are TGTGCCAGCAGCGCGGACGGTGTCAATCAGCCCCAGCATTTT.

This clonotype was detected ten times or more. V is TRBV10-3 and J is TRBJ2-5, with D unclear. CDR1 is ENHRY and CDR2 is SYGVKD in the germline V gene. The V and J ends lost 3 bases and 2 bases respectively, with 4 bases between them. This CDR3 comprises 12 residues. The CDR3 region is CAISDGQETQYF. DNA of the CDR3: TGTGCCATCAGTGACGGGCAAGAGACCCAGTACTTC.

This clonotype was counted many times. The V and J genes are TRBV29-1 and TRBJ2-7; TRBD1 matches at 7 bases. With V trimmed by 7 bases and J by 4 bases, 4 bases remained unmatched. Germline CDR1 is SQVTM and CDR2 is ANQGSEA. The CDR3 length is 11 residues. CDR3 amino acids: CSAGTEYEQYV. For the CDR3, the DNA is TGCAGCGCCGGGACAGAATACGAGCAGTACGTC.

The CDR3 DNA reads TGTGCCAGCAGAGTCGGACAGGCCTATGGCTACACCTTC. It translates to CASRVGQAYGYTF. The V call is TRBV7-9, the J call TRBJ1-2; TRBD1 matches 7 bases. Per germline, CDR1 SEHNR and CDR2 FQNEAQ (reference sequence). This CDR3 has 13 amino acids. J gave up 4 bases and V 6 bases, and 5 bases lay outside the gene matches.

The rearrangement joins TRBV9 to TRBJ2-2, with TRBD2 identical over 12 bases. The CDR3 is made up of 18 amino acids. V lost 0 bases, J lost 5 bases, and 8 bases stayed unmatched. The germline gives CDR1 SGDLS, CDR2 YYNGEE. CDR3 loop: CASSVGRLAGGPTGELFF. CDR3 DNA: TGTGCCAGCAGCGTAGGGCGGCTAGCGGGGGGGCCAACCGGGGAGCTGTTTTTT.

This clonotype was seen only a few times. V and J are TRBV18 and TRBJ1-4; 7 bases are a match to TRBD1. V lost 0 bases to trimming and J lost 6 bases; unmatched junction nucleotides: 1. The germline gives CDR1 KGHSH, CDR2 LQKENI. The CDR3 is 14 amino acids. DNA for the CDR3: TGTGCCAGCTCACCACCAGACAGGGATGAAAAACTGTTTTTT. This codes for CASSPPDRDEKLFF.

A few counts support this clonotype. The chain carries TRBV5-4 and TRBJ2-3; 7 bases align to TRBD2. CDR3 length equals 15 residues. The J segment lost 6 bases and the V segment lost 7 bases, leaving 14 bases of the junction unmatched. Germline CDR1 SGHNT, CDR2 YYREEE (reference sequence). In nucleotides, the CDR3 is TGTGCCAGCCGGGGAAGAGCGGGGCCGCCGGATACGCAGTATTTT. Amino acids: CASRGRAGPPDTQYF.

This clonotype was seen repeatedly, ten times or more. The J gene is TRBJ2-5, the V gene TRBV4-3; D gene ambiguous. CDR1 is LGHNA and CDR2 is YSLEER in the germline V gene. This CDR3 region has 15 residues. Trimming cost V 1 base and J 5 bases, with 14 bases left between them. This chain's CDR3 is CASSQVRVLRETQYF. CDR3 bases: TGCGCCAGCAGCCAAGTAAGGGTATTACGGGAGACCCAGTACTTC.

This sequence joins TRBV4-1 and TRBJ2-7; D may be TRBD1 or TRBD2 (5 bases each). In germline, CDR1 is MGHRA, CDR2 YSYEKL. With 3 bases removed from V and 6 bases from J, the gap between germline ends came to 24 bases. The CDR3 contains 17 residues. For the CDR3, the DNA is TGCGCCAGCAGCCAGACAATGACAGTAGGGTCGGCGGGCGAGCAGTACTTC. This translates into CASSQTMTVGSAGEQYF.

This clonotype has only a few counts. The CDR3 region is CSAERQGNLYQPQHF. CDR3 nucleotide sequence: TGCAGTGCGGAAAGACAGGGTAACCTTTATCAGCCCCAGCATTTT. The chain employs TRBV20-1 and TRBJ1-5; 7 nucleotides align to TRBD1. Germline CDR1 DFQATT, CDR2 SNEGSKA (reference sequence). CDR3 length: 15 residues. J gave up 5 bases and V 6 bases, and 13 bases lay outside the gene matches.

This clonotype was observed many times. The gene calls are TRBV29-1 and TRBJ2-3; TRBD2 is a possible D gene (6 bases). The germline CDR1 and CDR2 sequences are SQVTM and ANQGSEA. The CDR3 loop spans 11 amino acids. CDR3 DNA sequence: TGCAGGGGCGGGGACACAGATACGCAGTATTTT. Residues: CRGGDTDTQYF.